This is a list of T cell receptor beta chains from one sample in a study of blood T cell repertoires in COVID-19. Libraries were prepared by immunoSEQ multiplex PCR; TCRdb keeps only in-frame clonotypes and omits some of them. This table has fewer than 350,000 clones, roughly 90% appearing once. Sequencing input: peripheral blood. Receptors originate from a woman in her twenties or thirties with COVID-19, enrolled during active disease. CDR3s include the opening cysteine and the closing phenylalanine or tryptophan. D genes are given only for firm matches.

D: -
V: TRBV4-1
J: TRBJ2-1
DNA: TGCGCCAGCCTAAGCTCCTACAATGAGCAGTTCTTC
CDR3: CASLSSYNEQFF

D: TRBD1
V: TRBV19
J: TRBJ1-5
DNA: TGTGCCAGTGCGGCCCCCAGGGGGCAACGGAGCAATCAGCCCCAGCATTTT
CDR3: CASAAPRGQRSNQPQHF

D: -
V: TRBV7-3
J: TRBJ1-1
DNA: TGTGCCAGCAGCTTAAGTGGTCAGGAGAACACTGAAGCTTTCTTT
CDR3: CASSLSGQENTEAFF

D: TRBD1
V: TRBV19
J: TRBJ1-1
DNA: TGTGCCAGTAGCGACAGGGGCCTGAACACTGAAGCTTTCTTT
CDR3: CASSDRGLNTEAFF

D: -
V: TRBV30
J: TRBJ2-2
DNA: TGTGCCTGGAGTAGACTATTGAACACCGGGGAGCTGTTTTTT
CDR3: CAWSRLLNTGELFF

D: -
V: TRBV10-1
J: TRBJ2-3
DNA: TGCGCCAGCAGTGTGCGGAAAGCCGGGGGAGATACGCAGTATTTT
CDR3: CASSVRKAGGDTQYF

D: -
V: TRBV5-1
J: TRBJ1-2
DNA: TGCGCCAGCAGCTTGGAAGGAGCCCACGGGGGCTACACCTTC
CDR3: CASSLEGAHGGYTF

D: TRBD2
V: TRBV2
J: TRBJ2-1
DNA: TGTGCCAGCAGCCCGGGACTAGCGGGAACCAATGAGCAGTTCTTC
CDR3: CASSPGLAGTNEQFF

D: -
V: TRBV4-1
J: TRBJ1-3
DNA: TGCGCCAGCAGCCCTTGGAGCGGCTCTGGAAACACCATATATTTT
CDR3: CASSPWSGSGNTIYF

D: TRBD1
V: TRBV5-4
J: TRBJ2-2
DNA: TGTGCCAGCACCCCGGGACAGCTGAACACCGGGGAGCTGTTTTTT
CDR3: CASTPGQLNTGELFF